Presented here are 10 T cell receptor beta chains from one specimen sequenced in a study of T-cell reconstitution after alpha-beta-depleted transplantation in children. Unique molecular identifiers were used to barcode this TCRbeta library. MiXCR, applied by TCRdb to the PCR reads, yields one record per CDR3 protein. The sample shows around 400,000 distinct CDR3 sequences, about a tenth of them seen only once. The sequences come from PBMCs from the stem cell graft donor, collected from the stem cell graft. Receptors originate from a human donor who donated a stem cell graft to a child with acute myeloid leukemia.

The chain employs TRBV18 and TRBJ1-4, with D unresolved. The CDR3 extends over 13 amino acids. V lost 5 bases and J lost 2, with 6 bases in between. Germline CDR1 and CDR2: KGHSH and LQKENI. The CDR3 here is CASSGQTNEKLFF. The CDR3 coding sequence is TGTGCCAGCTCAGGCCAGACTAATGAAAAACTGTTTTTT.

With respect to this clonotype: An end of the junction does not agree with germline; a read error may underlie this. The chain carries TRBV5-1 and TRBJ2-2, with D possibly matching TRBD2 (6 bases). Germline-derived CDR1 and CDR2 are SGHRS and YFSETQ. This CDR3 is 15 amino acids long. CDR3 sequence reads: CASSVDPMGTGGLFF. The CDR3 DNA is TGCGCCAGCAGCGTGGATCCCATGGGGACCGGGGGGCTGTTTTTT.

V usage is TRBV4-3 and J usage is TRBJ1-6, with TRBD1 matching over 8 bases. Germline trimming cut 2 bases from V and 6 bases from J; bases unmatched to any gene: 3. The CDR3 runs 15 residues. Per germline, CDR1 LGHNA and CDR2 YSLEER. Here the CDR3 reads CASSQRTGGNSPLHF. Written as DNA, the CDR3 is TGCGCCAGCAGCCAAAGAACAGGGGGTAATTCACCCCTCCACTTT.

Only a few counts were recorded for this clonotype. The V and J genes are TRBV7-3 and TRBJ1-1; TRBD1 matches 9 bases. The germline gives CDR1 SGHTA, CDR2 FQGTGA. The V and J ends lost 5 bases and 3 bases, in that order; junction bases with no gene match: 1. The CDR3 contains 13 residues. The CDR3 sequence is CASSRDRDTEAFF. The CDR3 nucleotides read TGTGCCAGCAGCAGGGACAGGGACACTGAAGCTTTCTTT.

This clonotype was found a few times. This chain connects TRBV10-3 to TRBJ2-1; D is possibly TRBD2 (5 bases). The CDR3 has 12 amino acids. From germline, CDR1 is ENHRY and CDR2 SYGVKD. Trimming shortened V by 6 bases and J by 7 bases, and 10 bases separated the two germline ends. This chain's CDR3 is CAISDSVNEQFF. The DNA for the CDR3 is TGTGCCATCAGCGATAGCGTAAATGAGCAGTTCTTC.

This clonotype was seen many times. The rearrangement joins TRBV11-2 to TRBJ2-7; TRBD2 matches at 7 bases. The ends lost 5 bases at V and 2 bases at J; junction bases unmatched: 3. CDR1 is SGHAT and CDR2 is FQNNGV in the germline V gene. The length of the CDR3 is 13 residues. Written as DNA, the CDR3 is TGTGCCAGCAGCGTCGGACTAGCCTACGAGCAGTACGTC. Translating it yields CASSVGLAYEQYV.

This clonotype came up a few times. This sequence joins TRBV29-1 and TRBJ1-2; D not certain. The V end lost 2 bases, the J end lost 13 bases, and 20 bases lay between the germline ends. This CDR3 region has 13 residues. The germline V gene has CDR1 SQVTM and CDR2 ANQGSEA. CDR3 in amino acids: CSVEKYSAVGITF. In nucleotides, the CDR3 is TGCAGCGTTGAAAAGTATTCGGCGGTGGGGATCACCTTC.

The chain joins TRBV3-1 to TRBJ1-2; D not resolved. Germline loops: CDR1 LGHDT, CDR2 YNNKEL (reference sequence). The CDR3 extends over 15 amino acids. Trimming took 1 base from V and 1 from J, leaving 10 bases between them. The CDR3 loop is CASSQAQIVNYGYTF. The CDR3 DNA reads as TGTGCCAGCAGCCAAGCCCAGATTGTTAACTATGGCTACACCTTC.

The rearrangement joins TRBV29-1 to TRBJ2-7; D possibly corresponds to TRBD2 (5 bases). V lost 4 bases and J 7 bases, leaving 14 bases between the germline ends. The germline CDR1 and CDR2 sequences are SQVTM and ANQGSEA. CDR3 length equals 12 residues. The CDR3 is CSVGRGGLEQYF. CDR3 bases: TGCAGCGTTGGGAGAGGAGGTCTGGAGCAGTACTTC.

About this clonotype itself: Just one base apart from a much larger clone, this may be a read error. The chain has TRBV7-2 and TRBJ2-1, with TRBD1 identical over 8 bases. V gave up 8 bases and J gave up 6 bases; unmatched junction bases: 9. The CDR3 sequence is 14 residues long. The germline V gene has CDR1 SGHTA and CDR2 FQGNSA. The CDR3 nucleotides read TGTGCCAGCGGTCGAAGACAGGGGTCCAATGAGCAGTTCTTC. Translated: CASGRRQGSNEQFF.